This entry lists 26 T cell receptor beta chains sequenced from one sample in a study of T-cell reconstitution after alpha-beta-depleted transplantation in children. Unique molecular identifiers were incorporated during preparation of the TCRbeta library. From the PCR reads, TCRdb called clonotypes with MiXCR, one entry per CDR3 protein. This sample has about 280,000 distinct CDR3 sequences; 11% occur once, and the top ten carry about 25%. This specimen was peripheral blood, taken 180 days after TCRalphabeta/CD19-depleted stem cell transplant. All receptors derive from a male patient aged 2 to 9 who had a stem cell transplant for chronic granulomatous disease, so the T cells may come from the graft donor.

This clonotype was recorded many times. This sequence joins TRBV9 and TRBJ2-1, with D perhaps TRBD1 (6 bases). Trimming removed 2 bases at V and 4 bases at J, with 13 bases between. CDR3 length equals 15 residues. CDR1 and CDR2 from the germline V gene are SGDLS and YYNGEE. CDR3 loop: CASSVRDNLYNEQFF. The CDR3 bases are TGTGCCAGCAGCGTCCGGGACAACCTTTACAATGAGCAGTTCTTC.

This clonotype showed up many times. The V call is TRBV25-1, the J call TRBJ2-2; possible D gene TRBD2, 6 bases. This CDR3 has 13 amino acids. Between the trimmed V and J ends, which lost 7 bases and 6 bases, there was a span of 12 bases. CDR1 is MGHDK, CDR2 SYGVNS, per germline. The CDR3 protein is CASNRAGAGELFF. The DNA for the CDR3 is TGTGCCAGCAACCGAGCGGGTGCCGGGGAGCTGTTTTTT.

This clonotype was observed many times. The chain combines TRBV20-1 with TRBJ2-1; weak D call: TRBD1 (5 bases). Germline CDR1 DFQATT, CDR2 SNEGSKA (reference sequence). Trimming stripped 4 bases from V and 3 bases from J, with 13 bases between. The CDR3 is 14 amino acids. CDR3 bases: TGCAGTGCTACGACAGCTATGAACTACAATGAGCAGTTCTTC. Translated, it gives CSATTAMNYNEQFF.

This clonotype was observed a handful of times. This chain uses TRBV28 with TRBJ2-7, with 7 bases fitting TRBD2. Germline loops: CDR1 MDHEN, CDR2 SYDVKM. The CDR3 has 13 residues. The junction had 3 bases not matched to a gene; V was cut back by 7 bases and J by 0 bases. This chain's CDR3 is CASTRGDSYEQYF. CDR3 DNA sequence: TGTGCCAGCACCCGGGGGGACTCCTACGAGCAGTACTTC.

Ten or more counts support this clonotype. The V and J genes are TRBV10-2 and TRBJ2-1, with D uncertain. The germline V and J ends were trimmed by 6 bases and 8 bases, with 14 bases remaining between them. The CDR3 runs to 13 residues. Germline values: CDR1 WSHSY, CDR2 SAAADI. Written as DNA, the CDR3 is TGCGCCAGCAGGGCATGGCAGAGCGATGAGCAGTTCTTC. Protein sequence: CASRAWQSDEQFF.

This clonotype has at least ten counts. The V call is TRBV25-1, the J call TRBJ2-7; 9 bases match TRBD1. Germline lookup yields CDR1 MGHDK and CDR2 SYGVNS. The CDR3 loop spans 15 amino acids. With V trimmed by 6 bases and J by 7 bases, 13 bases remained unmatched. Here the CDR3 reads CASRTSNRGLGEQYF. The CDR3 DNA reads as TGTGCCAGCAGGACCAGCAACAGGGGGCTTGGTGAGCAGTACTTC.

This clonotype has a count of ten or more. The rearrangement links TRBV7-2 to TRBJ2-3; 11 positions match TRBD2. The germline gives CDR1 SGHTA, CDR2 FQGNSA. CDR3 length equals 15 residues. The V gene end was trimmed by 5 bases and the J gene end by 1 base; junction bases not matched to a gene: 2. Written as DNA, the CDR3 is TGTGCCAGCAGCCGACTAGCGGGGCGCACAGATACGCAGTATTTT. Translated: CASSRLAGRTDTQYF.

This clonotype was counted once. A junction end diverges from the germline sequence, so it may reflect a read error. The chain recombines TRBV15 with TRBJ1-6; D remains unclear. The germline gives CDR1 LNHNV, CDR2 YYDKDF (reference sequence). CDR3 length: 17 residues. The CDR3 DNA is TGTGCCACCACCAGACCGCGGGGAAGGTCCTATAATTCACCCCTCCACTTT. Its translation: CATTRPRGRSYNSPLHF.

This clonotype was seen a handful of times. The rearrangement links TRBV18 to TRBJ2-3; D call uncertain. Germline V CDR1 and CDR2: KGHSH, LQKENI. With 1 base removed from V and 3 bases from J, the gap between germline ends came to 8 bases. This CDR3 is built from 14 residues. CDR3 amino acids: CASSPQVWTDTQYF. Written as DNA, the CDR3 is TGTGCCAGCTCACCACAGGTGTGGACAGATACGCAGTATTTT.

This clonotype has a count of ten or more. The chain carries TRBV20-1 and TRBJ2-1, with D maybe TRBD2 (5 bases). Trimming took 6 bases from V and 5 from J, leaving 14 bases between them. Germline CDR1 is DFQATT and CDR2 is SNEGSKA (reference sequence). CDR3 size: 13 residues. The CDR3 bases are TGCAGTGCGCAGTGGACCGGGAACAATGAGCAGTTCTTC. It translates to CSAQWTGNNEQFF.

This clonotype came up many times. The chain joins TRBV5-1 to TRBJ2-2; no definite D call. Trimming cost V 2 bases and J 5 bases, with 7 bases left between them. The CDR3 totals 13 residues. CDR1 is SGHRS, CDR2 YFSETQ, per germline. For the CDR3, the DNA is TGCGCCAGCAGCTTACTGGGGACCGGGGAGCTGTTTTTT. This encodes CASSLLGTGELFF. The full variable domain, completed using reference TRBV5-1 and TRBJ2-2, is KAGVTQTPRYLIKTRGQQVTLSCSPISGHRSVSWYQQTPGQGLQFLFEYFSETQRNKGNFPGRFSGRQFSNSRSEMNVSTLELGDSALYLCASSLLGTGELFFGEGSRLTVL.

This clonotype was observed many times. DNA for the CDR3: TGTGCCAGCAGCTTAGCTGTCGGGGGAAGGGAGACCCAGTACTTC. Translation: CASSLAVGGRETQYF. This chain links TRBV7-9 with TRBJ2-5, with D perhaps TRBD2 (6 bases). The V gene's germline CDR1 is SEHNR and CDR2 FQNEAQ (reference sequence). There are 15 residues in the CDR3. V lost 0 bases to trimming and J lost 5 bases, with 13 bases between them. Full variable domain (rest looked up from reference TRBV7-9 and TRBJ2-5): DTGVSQNPRHKITKRGQNVTFRCDPISEHNRLYWYRQTLGQGPEFLTYFQNEAQLEKSRLLSDRFSAERPKGSFSTLEIQRTEQGDSAMYLCASSLAVGGRETQYFGPGTRLLVL.

This clonotype appeared a single time. Since a much larger clone is just one base distant, this may be a read error. The DNA of the CDR3 is TGTGCCGGCAGCTTAATGGAAACCGGGGAGCTGTTTTTT. Its translation is CAGSLMETGELFF. The V and J genes are TRBV7-6 and TRBJ2-2; D call uncertain. The V gene's germline CDR1 is SGHVS and CDR2 FNYEAQ. This CDR3 comprises 13 residues.

This clonotype was picked up many times. The rearrangement joins TRBV5-1 to TRBJ2-7, with 7 bases lining up with TRBD1. The CDR3 spans 14 residues. V trimming: 6 bases; J trimming: 7 bases; junction bases outside the gene matches: 13. Germline CDR1 SGHRS, CDR2 YFSETQ. The CDR3, as DNA: TGCGCCAGCACCCTCCTACAGGGGCGCGGGGAGCAGTACTTC. Encoded protein: CASTLLQGRGEQYF.

This clonotype showed up many times. The chain employs TRBV10-3 and TRBJ2-3; TRBD2 agrees at 10 bases. In germline, CDR1 is ENHRY, CDR2 SYGVKD. After removal of 10 bases from V and 0 bases from J, the junction contained 10 bases not matched to a gene. The CDR3 contains 16 residues. For the CDR3, the DNA is TGTGCCAGTAAATCGCTAGCGGGAGTAAGCACAGATACGCAGTATTTT. Translation gives CASKSLAGVSTDTQYF.

This clonotype was counted at least ten times. The rearrangement joins TRBV20-1 to TRBJ1-4; no definite D call. Per germline, CDR1 DFQATT and CDR2 SNEGSKA (reference sequence). There are 12 residues in the CDR3. The ends were cut back, 3 bases at V and 7 bases at J, with 9 bases in the middle. CDR3 bases: TGCAGTGCTAGGGGTCCCGGTGAAAAACTGTTTTTT. It specifies CSARGPGEKLFF.

On this clonotype: A read error may be the cause here, since a much bigger clone is one base away. This chain uses TRBV30 with TRBJ2-7; 10 bases map to TRBD1. CDR1 is GTSNPN, CDR2 SVGIG, per germline (reference sequence). The CDR3 sequence is 13 residues long. The DNA of the CDR3 is TGTGCCTGGAGACGACAGGGGGCATACGAGCAGTCCTTC. It encodes CAWRRQGAYEQSF. The full variable domain, its missing parts supplied by reference TRBV30 and TRBJ2-7, is SQTIHQWPATLVQPVGSPLSLECTVEGTSNPNLYWYRQAAGRGLQLLFYSVGIGQISSEVPQNLSASRPQDRQFILSSKKLLLSDSGFYLCAWRRQGAYEQSFGPGTRLTVT.

This clonotype was found many times. V is TRBV7-2 and J is TRBJ2-7; tentative D call: TRBD2 (6 bases). This CDR3 spans 15 amino acids. Germline CDR1 and CDR2: SGHTA and FQGNSA. V was pared by 5 bases and J by 2 bases, with 16 bases between. The chain's CDR3 is CASSTRGRGTYEQYF. In DNA form, the CDR3 reads TGTGCCAGCAGCACCCGCGGCCGGGGGACCTACGAGCAGTACTTC.

CDR3 sequence: CAWESRGYLSYTF. The CDR3 region has the DNA TGTGCCTGGGAATCCAGGGGTTACTTGAGCTACACCTTC. The chain uses TRBV30 and TRBJ1-2; D might be TRBD1 (6 bases). The germline V gene encodes CDR1 GTSNPN and CDR2 SVGIG (reference sequence). CDR3 length: 13 amino acids. Trimming took 5 bases from V and 9 from J, leaving 19 bases between them.

On this clonotype: Being one base from a much bigger clone, this may be a read error. The chain recombines TRBV3-1 with TRBJ1-2, with 8 bases aligning to TRBD1. The CDR3 runs 15 residues. Germline V gives CDR1 LGHDT, CDR2 YNNKEL (reference sequence). CDR3 bases: TGTGCCAGCAGCCGAGGAGTCTCCGGGACAGGTGGCGACACCTTC. Residues: CASSRGVSGTGGDTF.

V and J are TRBV7-2 and TRBJ1-2; 11 nucleotides line up with TRBD1. There are 14 residues in the CDR3. The V gene's germline CDR1 is SGHTA and CDR2 FQGNSA. V shed 1 base, J shed 8 bases, and the junction held 3 bases outside the gene matches. CDR3 nucleotide sequence: TGTGCCAGCAGCTTAGTAAGGACAGGGGGCGGCTACACCTTC. Translating it yields CASSLVRTGGGYTF.

This clonotype has a count of ten or more. The V gene is TRBV5-1, the J gene TRBJ2-7, with 8 bases fitting TRBD2. CDR1 and CDR2 from the germline V gene are SGHRS and YFSETQ. This CDR3 is built from 14 residues. J was trimmed by 3 bases and V by 4 bases; bases with no gene match: 6. CDR3 sequence: CASSPTSGLYEQYF. The CDR3 coding sequence is TGCGCCAGCAGCCCCACTAGCGGACTCTACGAGCAGTACTTC.

Ten or more counts support this clonotype. V is TRBV28 and J is TRBJ2-1; TRBD1 aligns across 11 bases. The germline V gene encodes CDR1 MDHEN and CDR2 SYDVKM. The J segment lost 4 bases and the V segment lost 3 bases, leaving 8 bases of the junction unmatched. This CDR3 is 17 amino acids long. The CDR3 loop is CASSFVPDRGQYNEQFF. In DNA form, the CDR3 reads TGTGCCAGCAGTTTCGTACCGGACAGGGGGCAATACAATGAGCAGTTCTTC.

This clonotype has a count of ten or more. This chain uses TRBV3-1 with TRBJ2-3; 8 bases align to TRBD2. The CDR3 has 16 amino acids. The junction had 10 bases not matched to a gene; V was cut back by 1 base and J by 7 bases. In germline, CDR1 is LGHDT, CDR2 YNNKEL (reference sequence). The CDR3 DNA reads TGTGCCAGCAGCCAAGGGCGGTCGGGAGGGACCCATACGCAGTATTTT. It yields the protein CASSQGRSGGTHTQYF.

This clonotype was found many times. The chain employs TRBV4-3 and TRBJ2-5; no clear D gene. V lost 0 bases to trimming and J lost 0 bases, with 8 bases between them. This CDR3 has 15 amino acids. CDR1 is LGHNA, CDR2 YSLEER, per germline. The CDR3 spells CASSQERNYQETQYF. CDR3 DNA: TGCGCCAGCAGCCAAGAGAGGAACTACCAAGAGACCCAGTACTTC.

The rearrangement uses TRBV29-1 and TRBJ2-1, with 10 bases lining up with TRBD1. V trimming: 8 bases; J trimming: 10 bases; junction bases outside the gene matches: 17. The CDR3 covers 15 residues. Germline V lookup: CDR1 SQVTM, CDR2 ANQGSEA. The CDR3 DNA sequence: TGCAGCTACCAGCTCGGACAGGGGGTTCTTAACGAGCAGTTCTTC. Translating it yields CSYQLGQGVLNEQFF.